These T cell receptor beta chains were read from a single sample in a study of T-cell memory formation after mild COVID-19. TCRdb independently ran MiXCR on the 5' RACE reads; one entry per CDR3 protein. The data contain a few hundred thousand distinct CDR3 sequences, about 16% of them singletons. What was sequenced was PBMCs or a T cell subset sorted from them (not recorded which). These TCRs come from a man aged 18 to 29 who had mild COVID-19 (a few samples of this study predate the infection). Cell type and time point are not known. The CDR3 runs from the conserved cysteine through the conserved F or W. The order of the fields is D gene, J gene, clone size, V gene, CDR3 protein, CDR3 DNA. The D gene is left open where the match is weak. Clone sizes are given selectively: once, few, many, or a class where the clone is expanded.

>-|TRBJ2-5|-|TRBV9
CASSVRGAEETQYF
TGTGCCAGCAGCGTCCGGGGGGCCGAAGAGACCCAGTACTTC
>-|TRBJ2-7|few|TRBV4-1
CASSQAGTFSYEQYF
TGCGCCAGCAGCCAGGCCGGGACATTCTCCTACGAGCAGTACTTC
>-|TRBJ2-3|few|TRBV9
CASSVAPIVSDTQYF
TGTGCCAGCAGCGTAGCCCCCATCGTTTCAGATACGCAGTATTTT
>TRBD2|TRBJ2-5|many|TRBV4-1
CASSQRLAGDQETQYF
TGCGCCAGCAGCCAAAGACTAGCGGGGGATCAAGAGACCCAGTACTTC
>-|TRBJ2-5|-|TRBV7-2
CASTTRGDKQETQYF
TGTGCCAGCACCACGAGGGGGGACAAACAAGAGACCCAGTACTTC
>-|TRBJ2-1|-|TRBV4-1
CASSQPASSYNEQFF
TGCGCCAGCAGCCAGCCCGCGAGCTCCTACAATGAGCAGTTCTTC
>-|TRBJ1-3|-|TRBV12-3/TRBV12-4
CASSPSSSGNTIYF
TGTGCCAGCAGTCCGAGCTCCTCTGGAAACACCATATATTTT
>TRBD1|TRBJ2-7|-|TRBV7-6
CASSDRDRGNEQYF
TGTGCCAGCAGCGACCGGGACAGGGGAAACGAGCAGTACTTC
>TRBD1|TRBJ2-5|few|TRBV5-6
CASSLIRGRETQYF
TGTGCCAGCAGCTTGATCAGGGGGCGAGAGACCCAGTACTTC
>TRBD1|TRBJ2-7|-|TRBV6-2/TRBV6-3
CASSPGTGGSYEQYF
TGTGCCAGCAGCCCCGGGACAGGGGGCTCCTACGAGCAGTACTTC
>-|TRBJ2-6|-|TRBV27
CASPGSGANVLTF
TGTGCCAGCCCGGGGAGCGGGGCCAACGTCCTGACTTTC
>TRBD2|TRBJ2-5|-|TRBV2
CASSGTRWETQYF
TGTGCCAGCAGTGGGACTAGATGGGAGACCCAGTACTTC
>-|TRBJ1-1|-|TRBV6-5
CASSYSNPLGTGEVLNTEAFF
TGTGCCAGCAGTTACTCGAATCCCCTAGGTACAGGTGAGGTACTGAACACTGAAGCTTTCTTT
>-|TRBJ2-2|few|TRBV19
CASRQAANTGELFF
TGTGCCAGTAGACAGGCGGCGAACACCGGGGAGCTGTTTTTT
>-|TRBJ1-1|many|TRBV15
CATSRDFIEAFF
TGTGCCACCAGCAGAGATTTCATTGAAGCTTTCTTT
>-|TRBJ2-3|-|TRBV7-6
CASSSPTGVTQYF
TGTGCCAGCAGCTCTCCGACGGGGGTCACGCAGTATTTT
>-|TRBJ2-5|many|TRBV7-3
CASSFELADAQYF
TGTGCCAGCAGCTTCGAACTAGCCGACGCCCAGTACTTC
>-|TRBJ1-2|few|TRBV5-1
CASSLTADGYTF
TGCGCCAGCAGCCTGACAGCGGACGGCTACACCTTC
>-|TRBJ1-1|few|TRBV5-1
CASSPGEGMNTEAFF
TGCGCCAGCAGCCCGGGGGAGGGGATGAACACTGAAGCTTTCTTT
>TRBD2|TRBJ2-5|few|TRBV29-1
CSVALAGVETQYF
TGCAGCGTTGCCCTAGCGGGGGTGGAGACCCAGTACTTC
>-|TRBJ1-1|many|TRBV7-9
CASSSRDFSTEAFF
TGTGCCAGCAGCTCAAGGGACTTCTCGACTGAAGCTTTCTTT
>-|TRBJ2-5|few|TRBV20-1
CSAKLRGQETQYF
TGCAGTGCTAAACTGAGGGGGCAAGAGACCCAGTACTTC
>TRBD1|TRBJ1-2|-|TRBV10-3
CATMTGELNYGYTF
TGTGCCACCATGACAGGGGAACTTAACTATGGCTACACCTTC
>-|TRBJ1-2|few|TRBV24-1
CATSDHGQKWGYTF
TGTGCCACCAGTGACCACGGACAGAAGTGGGGCTACACCTTC
>-|TRBJ1-6|-|TRBV7-2
CASSLPRQVDNSPLHF
TGTGCCAGCAGCTTACCTAGGCAGGTTGACAATTCACCCCTCCACTTT
>TRBD2|TRBJ2-2|few|TRBV12-3/TRBV12-4
CASSLAGLAGGIGELFF
TGTGCCAGCAGTTTAGCGGGTCTAGCGGGGGGGATCGGGGAGCTGTTTTTT
>-|TRBJ2-3|many|TRBV5-5
CASSLAEGGHLDTQYF
TGTGCCAGCAGCTTGGCCGAGGGGGGGCATTTGGATACGCAGTATTTT
>TRBD1|TRBJ2-3|-|TRBV5-1
CASSLGTGGRTDTQYF
TGCGCCAGCAGCTTGGGGACAGGGGGACGCACAGATACGCAGTATTTT
>-|TRBJ2-1|few|TRBV27
CASGLTERAEQFF
TGTGCCAGCGGGCTGACGGAGAGGGCTGAGCAGTTCTTC
>-|TRBJ2-3|-|TRBV4-2
CASSQDALGNTQYF
TGTGCCAGCAGCCAAGATGCCTTAGGCAATACGCAGTATTTT
>TRBD1|TRBJ1-2|few|TRBV7-2
CASSFPGQGGIYGYTF
TGTGCCAGCAGCTTTCCCGGACAGGGGGGTATCTATGGCTACACCTTC
>-|TRBJ2-5|few|TRBV18
CASSEALSGHQETQYF
TGTGCCAGCTCGGAGGCACTTTCGGGACACCAAGAGACCCAGTACTTC
>-|TRBJ1-2|few|TRBV20-1
CSATPMGDYGYTF
TGCAGTGCGACCCCTATGGGCGACTATGGCTACACCTTC
>-|TRBJ2-3|-|TRBV7-3
CASSTGGRGITDTQYF
TGTGCCAGCAGCACTGGGGGGCGGGGGATCACAGATACGCAGTATTTT
>-|TRBJ1-1|few|TRBV11-2
CASRRDRNTEAFF
TGTGCCAGCAGGCGAGACAGAAACACTGAAGCTTTCTTT
>-|TRBJ1-2|-|TRBV29-1
CSVEEQANYGYTF
TGCAGCGTTGAAGAACAGGCCAACTATGGCTACACCTTC
>TRBD2|TRBJ2-3|many|TRBV10-3
CAISQVAGSADTQYF
TGTGCCATCAGCCAGGTAGCGGGGTCGGCAGATACGCAGTATTTT
>-|TRBJ1-2|few|TRBV7-2
CASTSGGYGYTF
TGTGCCAGCACCTCGGGCGGCTATGGCTACACCTTC
>TRBD2|TRBJ2-5|-|TRBV13
CASRSSGGLETQYF
TGTGCCAGCAGGAGTAGCGGGGGGCTCGAGACCCAGTACTTC
>-|TRBJ1-2|-|TRBV6-5
CASSSAGTDYGYTF
TGTGCCAGCAGTTCAGCCGGGACGGACTATGGCTACACCTTC
>TRBD1|TRBJ1-2|few|TRBV9
CASSESSRGHTF
TGTGCCAGCAGCGAGAGCTCCAGGGGGCACACCTTC